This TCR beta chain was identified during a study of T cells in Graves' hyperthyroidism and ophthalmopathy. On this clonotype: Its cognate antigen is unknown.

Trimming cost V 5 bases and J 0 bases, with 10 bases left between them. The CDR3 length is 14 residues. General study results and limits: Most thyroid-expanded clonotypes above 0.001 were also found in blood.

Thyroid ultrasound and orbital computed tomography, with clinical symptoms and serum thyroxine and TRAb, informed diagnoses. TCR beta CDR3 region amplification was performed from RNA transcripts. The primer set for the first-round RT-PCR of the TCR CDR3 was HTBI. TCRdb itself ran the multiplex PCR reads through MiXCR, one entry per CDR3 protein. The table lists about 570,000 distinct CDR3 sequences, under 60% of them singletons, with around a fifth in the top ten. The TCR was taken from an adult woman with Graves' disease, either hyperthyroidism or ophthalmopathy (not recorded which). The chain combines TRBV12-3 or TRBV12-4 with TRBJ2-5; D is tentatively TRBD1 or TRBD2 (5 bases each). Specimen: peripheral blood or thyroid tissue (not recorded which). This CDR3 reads CASSDVGDQETQYF. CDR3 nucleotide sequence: TGTGCCAGCAGTGACGTGGGGGACCAAGAGACCCAGTACTTC.